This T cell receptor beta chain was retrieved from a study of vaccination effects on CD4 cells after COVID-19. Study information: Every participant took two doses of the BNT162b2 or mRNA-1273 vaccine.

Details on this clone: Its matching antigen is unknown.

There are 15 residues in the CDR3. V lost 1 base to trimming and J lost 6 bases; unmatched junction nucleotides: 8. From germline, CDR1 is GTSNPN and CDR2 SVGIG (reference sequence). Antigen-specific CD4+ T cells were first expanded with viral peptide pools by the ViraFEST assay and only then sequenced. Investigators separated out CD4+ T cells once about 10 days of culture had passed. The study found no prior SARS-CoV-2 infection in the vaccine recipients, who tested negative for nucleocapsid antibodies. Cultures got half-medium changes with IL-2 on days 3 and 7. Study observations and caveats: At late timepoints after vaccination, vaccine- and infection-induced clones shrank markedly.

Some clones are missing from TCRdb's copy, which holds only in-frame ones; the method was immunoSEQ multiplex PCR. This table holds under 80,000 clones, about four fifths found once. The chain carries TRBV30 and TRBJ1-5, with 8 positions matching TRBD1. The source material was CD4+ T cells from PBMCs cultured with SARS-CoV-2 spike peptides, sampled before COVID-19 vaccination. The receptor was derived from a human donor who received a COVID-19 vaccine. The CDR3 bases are TGTGCCTGGAGTGCCCCTCGGACAGGGTTTCAGCCCCAGCATTTT. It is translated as CAWSAPRTGFQPQHF.